These 8 T cell receptor beta chains were all obtained from the same sample, sequenced in a study of blood T cells in healthy people across ages. A second PCR of roughly 7 to 11 cycles used a sample-barcoded 5' primer and a J-beta primer mix. One entry per CDR3 protein, called by TCRdb with MiXCR from the 5' RACE reads. Of hundreds of thousands of distinct CDR3 sequences in the sample, 27% were seen once. The sequenced sample was blood. All receptors derive from a woman aged 65 to 85 in good health.

The rearrangement uses TRBV4-3 and TRBJ2-7; 9 bases agree with TRBD1. The V and J ends lost 4 bases and 3 bases, in that order; junction bases with no gene match: 4. CDR3 length: 14 residues. Germline V gene data show CDR1 as LGHNA and CDR2 as YSLEER. For the CDR3, the DNA is TGCGCCAGCAGCCCGGACAGGGGATACTACGAGCAGTACTTC. Its protein product is CASSPDRGYYEQYF.

The chain recombines TRBV2 with TRBJ1-6; D might be TRBD1 (6 bases). Germline lookup yields CDR1 SNHLY and CDR2 FYNNEI. Trimming took 8 bases from V and 2 from J, leaving 10 bases between them. The length of the CDR3 is 14 residues. CDR3 in DNA: TGTGCCAGCTTCGGGGGCACCTATAATTCACCCCTCCACTTT. Its protein product is CASFGGTYNSPLHF.

This clonotype was detected only a few times. The chain couples TRBV20-1 to TRBJ2-5, with 9 nucleotides matching TRBD1. The assigned J gene may be wrong: the sequence end matches TRBJ2-7 better. Germline loops: CDR1 DFQATT, CDR2 SNEGSKA (reference sequence). CDR3 size: 15 residues. The CDR3 region has the DNA TGCAGTGCCCCCCCCCCGGGACAGGGCCTCTACGAGCAGTACTTC. Translated, it gives CSAPPPGQGLYEQYF.

This clonotype was seen more than once but under ten times. V is TRBV4-2 and J is TRBJ2-5; D unresolved. Looked up from germline, CDR1 is LGHNA and CDR2 is YNFKEQ. The CDR3 has 14 residues. V shed 0 bases and J shed 5 bases, with 10 bases lying between them. CDR3 nucleotide sequence: TGTGCCAGCAGCCAAGAGTCCGCGGCGGAGACCCAGTACTTC. Its translation is CASSQESAAETQYF.

The chain recombines TRBV20-1 with TRBJ2-3, with TRBD2 as a possible D gene (5 bases). With 4 bases removed from V and 6 bases from J, the gap between germline ends came to 8 bases. The CDR3 covers 11 residues. Germline lookup yields CDR1 DFQATT and CDR2 SNEGSKA (reference sequence). The CDR3 here is CSANPGDTQYF. The CDR3 coding sequence is TGCAGTGCTAACCCGGGGGATACGCAGTATTTT.

This clonotype was detected once. V gene TRBV10-3 combines with J gene TRBJ2-5, with 10 positions matching TRBD1. The DNA end is more similar to TRBJ2-7, so the J call may be wrong. Germline V CDR1 and CDR2: ENHRY, SYGVKD. The CDR3 is 14 amino acids. The CDR3 bases are TGTGCCGCAGGCCGGGACAGGGGCACCTACGAGCAGTACTTC. It encodes CAAGRDRGTYEQYF.

The table lists this clonotype with a few counts. This rearrangement joins TRBV29-1 to TRBJ2-3; D gene ambiguous. Trimming stripped 3 bases from V and 0 bases from J, with 7 bases between. CDR3 length: 13 amino acids. Per the germline V gene, CDR1 is SQVTM and CDR2 is ANQGSEA. CDR3 DNA: TGCAGCGTTGACCCCAGAAGCACAGATACGCAGTATTTT. Translating gives CSVDPRSTDTQYF.

This chain links TRBV29-1 with TRBJ2-2, with D unresolved. The CDR3 extends over 13 amino acids. From germline, CDR1 is SQVTM and CDR2 ANQGSEA. V lost 6 bases, J lost 1 base, and 9 bases lay in between. The CDR3 reads CSVTDLNTGELFF. CDR3 sequence (DNA): TGCAGCGTGACCGATCTGAACACCGGGGAGCTGTTTTTT.